This T cell receptor (beta chain) was sequenced for a study of regulatory T cells in long-lasting Graves disease. Study observations and caveats: Thyroid tissue was not studied; only peripheral blood was.

Building of the TCR beta libraries involved iRepertoire HTBI primers and Arm-PCR of CDR3 regions. TCRdb fed the multiplex PCR reads into MiXCR, producing one record per CDR3 protein. This sample has around 500,000 distinct CDR3 sequences; 20% to 25% occur once, and the top ten carry about 8.3%. At least ten counts were recorded for this clonotype. What it binds is unknown. Documented time point: persistent/refractory GD, antithyroid drugs over 5 years with positive TRAb. Scientists built the TCR library using RNA that was extracted from PBMCs. Patient provenance is recorded as an endocrinology department in Xi'an, China. CDR1 is SQVTM, CDR2 ANQGSEA, per germline. CDR3 size: 15 residues. J gave up 3 bases and V 2 bases, and 8 bases lay outside the gene matches.

The chain joins TRBV29-1 to TRBJ2-7; 9 positions agree with TRBD1. The sample in question was peripheral blood mononuclear cells (PBMCs), obtained when the disease was refractory, from a patient treated with antithyroid drugs. This clonotype was sampled from a female donor with Graves disease. CDR3 protein: CSVEKGDRADYEQYF. The CDR3 region has the DNA TGCAGCGTTGAAAAGGGGGACAGGGCGGACTACGAGCAGTACTTC.